One sample yielded the 14 T cell receptor beta chains listed below, sequenced in a study of cytomegalovirus exposure and HLA in healthy donors. The PCR ran on 60 Vbeta and 13 Jbeta primers. The method was immunoSEQ multiplex PCR; TCRdb's version includes in-frame clones alone and lacks a portion of them. The sample has approximately 59,000 clones, almost 80% seen once; the top ten hold 2.5% to 3.5%. The sequencing input was PBMCs. All receptors derive from a girl aged 5-17 years in good health and CMV-seropositive.

The chain combines TRBV6-1 with TRBJ2-5; D remains ambiguous. Trimming removed 2 bases from V and 9 bases from J, with 16 bases in between. The germline gives CDR1 MNHNS, CDR2 SASEGT. This CDR3 has 14 residues. The CDR3 nucleotides read TGTGCCAGCAGTGAAAATTCCGATAGTCGGTCCCAGTACTTC. Residues: CASSENSDSRSQYF.

The CDR3 loop is CASSATRVYQETQYF. CDR3 nucleotides: TGTGCCAGCAGCGCAACCCGGGTGTACCAAGAGACCCAGTACTTC. The V and J genes are TRBV9 and TRBJ2-5; D not certain. CDR3 length: 15 amino acids. V shed 3 bases and J shed 0 bases, with 12 bases lying between them. The V gene's germline CDR1 is SGDLS and CDR2 YYNGEE.

The gene calls are TRBV30 and TRBJ2-3; D is possibly TRBD1 (5 bases). The CDR3 loop spans 14 amino acids. V shed 0 bases and J shed 5 bases, with 12 bases lying between them. Per the germline V gene, CDR1 is GTSNPN and CDR2 is SVGIG (reference sequence). The CDR3 DNA follows: TGTGCCTGGAGTGTAATACAGGACGGAGATACGCAGTATTTT. This codes for CAWSVIQDGDTQYF.

The V gene is TRBV28, the J gene TRBJ2-3; tentatively, D is TRBD2 (6 bases). V was cut by 3 bases and J by 6 bases, with 16 bases left in between. The CDR3 totals 15 residues. CDR1 and CDR2 (germline): MDHEN, SYDVKM. CDR3 in DNA: TGTGCCAGCAGTTTTGAGGGGACTTTGTTGGATACGCAGTATTTT. Encoded protein: CASSFEGTLLDTQYF.

Here the CDR3 reads CASSLDGGNNEQFF. CDR3 bases: TGTGCCAGCAGCTTAGACGGCGGGAATAATGAGCAGTTCTTC. J is TRBJ2-1 and V is TRBV7-6, with D possibly TRBD2 on 6 matching bases. Germline V CDR1 and CDR2: SGHVS, FNYEAQ. The V and J ends lost 1 base and 7 bases respectively, with 11 bases between them. CDR3 length: 14 residues.

V usage is TRBV13 and J usage is TRBJ1-2, with 7 positions matching TRBD1. Trimming cost V 4 bases and J 2 bases; bases outside gene matches: 7. Germline V gene sequence: CDR1 PRHDT, CDR2 FYEKMQ (reference sequence). The CDR3 sequence is 15 residues long. CDR3 sequence reads: CASSSRQGLNYGYTF. The CDR3, as DNA: TGTGCCAGCAGCTCCAGACAGGGATTGAACTATGGCTACACCTTC.

V gene TRBV6-1 combines with J gene TRBJ1-2, with D possibly being TRBD1 (5 bases). Germline V gene lookup returns CDR1 MNHNS and CDR2 SASEGT. V was pared by 2 bases and J by 8 bases, with 15 bases between. CDR3 length: 14 residues. Here the CDR3 DNA reads TGTGCCAGCAGTGAAACGGGGGTGAACTCAGGCTACACCTTC. It codes for CASSETGVNSGYTF.

The chain combines TRBV20-1 with TRBJ2-5; D unresolved. The CDR3 is 11 residues long. The ends were cut back, 4 bases at V and 9 bases at J, with 12 bases in the middle. Germline-derived CDR1 and CDR2 are DFQATT and SNEGSKA (reference sequence). The chain's CDR3 is CSAIQILPQYF. CDR3 DNA: TGCAGTGCTATACAGATATTACCCCAGTACTTC.

V and J are TRBV2 and TRBJ2-7; 7 nucleotides agree with TRBD1. CDR3 size: 13 residues. J lost 8 bases, V lost 6 bases, and 10 bases had no gene match. The germline gives CDR1 SNHLY, CDR2 FYNNEI. Written as DNA, the CDR3 is TGTGCCAGCAGCATCCTACAGGGGCCTCAGCAGTACTTC. Translation gives CASSILQGPQQYF.

This rearrangement joins TRBV6-1 to TRBJ1-5; possibly TRBD1 for D (5 bases). Germline values: CDR1 MNHNS, CDR2 SASEGT. V lost 0 bases to trimming and J lost 5 bases, with 14 bases between them. CDR3 length: 16 amino acids. The CDR3 here is CASSEAPNRQDQPQHF. In DNA, the CDR3 is TGTGCCAGCAGTGAAGCTCCAAACAGGCAAGATCAGCCCCAGCATTTT.

The gene calls are TRBV28 and TRBJ2-3; D is unresolved. The CDR3 runs to 12 residues. Germline-derived CDR1 and CDR2 are MDHEN and SYDVKM. The germline V and J ends were trimmed by 5 bases and 2 bases, with 5 bases remaining between them. This CDR3 reads CASSVVTDTQYF. In nucleotides, the CDR3 is TGTGCCAGCAGTGTAGTCACAGATACGCAGTATTTT.

To note about this clone: A junction end diverges from the germline sequence, so it may reflect a read error. This chain joins TRBV29-1 and TRBJ2-7; 7 nucleotides agree with TRBD1. CDR3 length: 14 amino acids. Germline CDR1 is SQVTM and CDR2 is ANQGSEA. The CDR3 protein is CSAQGDIRSHEQYF. The DNA of the CDR3 is TGCAGCGCCCAGGGGGACATACGCTCCCACGAGCAGTACTTC.

This rearrangement joins TRBV30 to TRBJ2-5, with TRBD2 matching 8 bases. V lost 2 bases to trimming and J lost 0 bases; unmatched junction nucleotides: 11. CDR3 size: 17 residues. CDR1 is GTSNPN, CDR2 SVGIG, per germline (reference sequence). CDR3 in amino acids: CAWSPTPQRGYQETQYF. DNA of the CDR3: TGTGCCTGGAGTCCAACTCCACAGCGGGGGTACCAAGAGACCCAGTACTTC.

The CDR3: CASLPGLAGYLSSYNEQFF. The CDR3 DNA is TGTGCCAGTCTCCCAGGACTAGCGGGGTACCTGAGCTCCTACAATGAGCAGTTCTTC. The genes are TRBV2 and TRBJ2-1; TRBD2 matches at 12 bases. With V trimmed by 9 bases and J by 0 bases, 15 bases remained unmatched. Looked up from germline, CDR1 is SNHLY and CDR2 is FYNNEI. This CDR3 is built from 19 residues.